The next 16 T cell receptor beta chains were all read from a single sample in a study of shared clonotypes between healthy human individuals. Profiled with immunoSEQ multiplex PCR; TCRdb holds only in-frame clones, not every one. The sample includes around 2,100,000 clones, about 95% seen only once; the top ten take 1% to 1.5%. CD45RO-negative cells were positively selected for CCR7, leaving out terminally differentiated effector memory CD45RA+ cells. The material sequenced was naive CD8+ T cells sorted from blood. Receptors were obtained from a man younger than 35 in good health.

The V call is TRBV28, the J call TRBJ2-7, with no clear D. Germline V gene lookup returns CDR1 MDHEN and CDR2 SYDVKM. Trimming cost V 3 bases and J 4 bases, with 10 bases left between them. The CDR3 extends over 13 amino acids. Written as DNA, the CDR3 is TGTGCCAGCAGTTTTAAGCAGCCTTACGAGCAGTACTTC. The encoded protein is CASSFKQPYEQYF.

The V call is TRBV27, the J call TRBJ2-7; 9 bases agree with TRBD2. With V trimmed by 9 bases and J by 6 bases, 3 bases remained unmatched. Germline lookup yields CDR1 MNHEY and CDR2 SMNVEV (reference sequence). This CDR3 comprises 11 residues. CDR3 bases: TGTGCCAGTGGCGGGGGGGGCGAGCAGTACTTC. This sequence encodes CASGGGGEQYF.

The chain is built from TRBV2 and TRBJ2-3, with D possibly matching TRBD2 (7 bases). Per germline, CDR1 SNHLY and CDR2 FYNNEI. V was trimmed by 4 bases and J by 6 bases, leaving 20 bases between them. CDR3 length equals 16 residues. For the CDR3, the DNA is TGTGCCAGCAGTGGGAACAGGGAGGGGAATTGGGATACGCAGTATTTT. It codes for CASSGNREGNWDTQYF.

About this clone itself: Other DNA sequences in the same sample also yield this CDR3. The chain joins TRBV6-5 to TRBJ2-2; D unclear. The germline V and J ends were trimmed by 2 bases and 6 bases, with 7 bases remaining between them. The CDR3 runs to 13 residues. Germline CDR1 is MNHEY and CDR2 is SVGAGI. CDR3 in amino acids: CASSYTGPGELFF. In DNA form, the CDR3 reads TGTGCCAGCAGTTACACGGGTCCCGGGGAGCTGTTTTTT.

The chain uses TRBV6-1 and TRBJ2-3; 8 bases are shared with TRBD2. Germline V lookup: CDR1 MNHNS, CDR2 SASEGT. There are 15 residues in the CDR3. V shed 0 bases, J shed 6 bases, and the junction held 5 bases outside the gene matches. CDR3 nucleotides: TGTGCCAGCAGTGAAGCGGTAGCGGGAATGGATACGCAGTATTTT. Translation gives CASSEAVAGMDTQYF.

V gene TRBV9 combines with J gene TRBJ2-1; a weak D match, TRBD2 (5 bases). Trimming removed 3 bases at V and 3 bases at J, with 10 bases between. The CDR3 is 14 amino acids. The germline CDR1 and CDR2 sequences are SGDLS and YYNGEE. CDR3 coding DNA: TGTGCCAGCAGCGGGACTGCCCTCTACAATGAGCAGTTCTTC. Translated: CASSGTALYNEQFF. Together with reference TRBV9 and TRBJ2-1, the CDR3 gives the full variable domain: DSGVTQTPKHLITATGQRVTLRCSPRSGDLSVYWYQQSLDQGLQFLIQYYNGEERAKGNILERFSAQQFPDLHSELNLSSLELGDSALYFCASSGTALYNEQFFGPGTRLTVL.

The chain is built from TRBV13 and TRBJ1-1, with 9 bases aligning to TRBD1. In germline, CDR1 is PRHDT, CDR2 FYEKMQ (reference sequence). J gave up 5 bases and V 5 bases, and 6 bases lay outside the gene matches. The CDR3 covers 14 residues. This CDR3 reads CASSPDRGWTEAFF. The CDR3 DNA follows: TGTGCCAGCAGCCCAGACAGGGGGTGGACTGAAGCTTTCTTT.

V and J are TRBV5-4 and TRBJ2-7, with 9 bases fitting TRBD1. Trimming cost V 3 bases and J 4 bases; bases outside gene matches: 8. Germline values: CDR1 SGHNT, CDR2 YYREEE (reference sequence). The CDR3 runs 15 residues. CDR3 sequence reads: CASSSDPGTGYEQYF. The CDR3, as DNA: TGTGCCAGCAGCTCCGACCCGGGGACAGGGTACGAGCAGTACTTC.

Points on this clone: This same CDR3 is encoded by further DNA sequences in the sample. CDR3 nucleotides: TGCGCCAGCAGCCCGAGGACAGGGGGAATCGACGAGCAGTACTTC. It is translated as CASSPRTGGIDEQYF. This chain joins TRBV5-1 and TRBJ2-7; 10 bases line up with TRBD1. The V gene's germline CDR1 is SGHRS and CDR2 YFSETQ. V dropped 4 bases and J dropped 5; count of bases not matched to a gene: 9. The CDR3 spans 15 residues. The whole variable domain, remainder taken from reference TRBV5-1 and TRBJ2-7, is KAGVTQTPRYLIKTRGQQVTLSCSPISGHRSVSWYQQTPGQGLQFLFEYFSETQRNKGNFPGRFSGRQFSNSRSEMNVSTLELGDSALYLCASSPRTGGIDEQYFGPGTRLTVT.

The rearrangement uses TRBV6-1 and TRBJ2-7; D perhaps matches TRBD1 (6 bases). CDR1 and CDR2 from the germline V gene are MNHNS and SASEGT. This CDR3 contains 16 residues. V was shortened by 2 bases and J by 5 bases, with 19 bases between the two germline ends. Here the CDR3 reads CASSEFSRTVWNEQYF. CDR3 DNA sequence: TGTGCCAGCAGTGAATTCTCCCGGACAGTTTGGAACGAGCAGTACTTC.

Concerning this clone: The sample carries other DNA sequences with the same CDR3. The chain combines TRBV11-2 with TRBJ2-3; D gene uncertain. Germline CDR1 is SGHAT and CDR2 is FQNNGV. The V end was cut by 0 bases, the J end by 6 bases, with 4 bases between. CDR3 length equals 12 residues. The CDR3 DNA follows: TGTGCCAGCAGCTTAGATCGGGATACGCAGTATTTT. This gives the protein CASSLDRDTQYF.

CDR3 residues: CASSAQGLGTEAFF. In nucleotides, the CDR3 is TGCGCCAGCAGCGCGCAGGGGTTGGGGACTGAAGCTTTCTTT. This chain joins TRBV4-3 and TRBJ1-1; D perhaps matches TRBD1 (6 bases). The germline V gene encodes CDR1 LGHNA and CDR2 YSLEER. The CDR3 totals 14 residues. The V end lost 5 bases, the J end lost 5 bases, and 15 bases lay between the germline ends.

This rearrangement joins TRBV5-1 to TRBJ1-1; D is uncertain. The CDR3 is made up of 16 amino acids. V was shortened by 0 bases and J by 4 bases, with 16 bases between the two germline ends. Germline values: CDR1 SGHRS, CDR2 YFSETQ. The CDR3 here is CASSLEPGVPGTEAFF. As DNA, the CDR3 is TGCGCCAGCAGCTTGGAGCCCGGGGTTCCCGGCACTGAAGCTTTCTTT.

A remark on this clone: This CDR3 is also generated by other DNA sequences in the sample. The chain is built from TRBV5-4 and TRBJ2-7; a weak D match, TRBD2 (6 bases). The germline V and J ends were trimmed by 3 bases and 2 bases, with 9 bases remaining between them. Germline V lookup: CDR1 SGHNT, CDR2 YYREEE (reference sequence). The length of the CDR3 is 13 residues. The chain's CDR3 is CASSSGLAYEQYF. The CDR3 DNA follows: TGTGCCAGCAGCTCGGGACTCGCCTACGAGCAGTACTTC.

This chain joins TRBV11-2 and TRBJ1-6; a weak D match, TRBD1 (5 bases). V lost 3 bases to trimming and J lost 13 bases, with 13 bases between them. Per the germline V gene, CDR1 is SGHAT and CDR2 is FQNNGV. The CDR3 is 13 residues long. CDR3 DNA sequence: TGTGCCAGCAGCTTGACGGGGGGAGGCCCCCTCCACTTT. This encodes CASSLTGGGPLHF.

The chain employs TRBV12-2 and TRBJ2-7; the tabulated D call, TRBD2, remains unverified against the DNA. TRBV12-2 is a recognized pseudogene. CDR3 length: 12 amino acids. The CDR3 DNA sequence: TGTGCATGCCAACGGGAATCCTACGAGCAGTACTTC. It encodes CACQRESYEQYF.